Shown below are 15 T cell receptor beta chains from a single sample sequenced in a study of cytomegalovirus exposure and HLA in healthy donors. Amplification used 60 Vbeta primers and 13 Jbeta primers. Assay used: immunoSEQ multiplex PCR; TCRdb lists only in-frame clones, some missing. The sample table includes more than 90,000 clones. The sequenced material came from PBMCs. These receptors originate from a young man in good health and CMV-seronegative.

This sequence joins TRBV5-6 and TRBJ1-5; a possible D gene is TRBD1 (6 bases). Between the trimmed V and J ends, which lost 3 bases and 6 bases, there was a span of 13 bases. Germline V gene sequence: CDR1 SGHDT, CDR2 YYEEEE. The CDR3 loop spans 14 amino acids. The CDR3 DNA follows: TGTGCCAGCAGCTCGACACAGGGATCTCAGCCCCAGCATTTT. Amino acids: CASSSTQGSQPQHF.

This sequence joins TRBV5-5 and TRBJ1-6; 7 bases agree with TRBD1. After removal of 0 bases from V and 9 bases from J, the junction contained 6 bases not matched to a gene. The CDR3 consists of 15 residues. Germline values: CDR1 SGHKS, CDR2 YYEKEE (reference sequence). The CDR3 spells CASSLDGTASSPLHF. As DNA, the CDR3 is TGTGCCAGCAGCTTGGATGGGACAGCTTCTTCACCCCTCCACTTT.

V gene TRBV7-2 combines with J gene TRBJ2-2; TRBD2 might be the D (6 bases). The CDR3 has 16 residues. Germline lookup yields CDR1 SGHTA and CDR2 FQGNSA. V was cut by 10 bases and J by 1 base, with 19 bases left in between. In nucleotides, the CDR3 is TGTGCCACCGCCGGAGGGGCGCTTGTGAACACCGGGGAGCTGTTTTTT. Translating it yields CATAGGALVNTGELFF. Looking up the rest from reference TRBV7-2 and TRBJ2-2 gives the full variable domain: GAGVSQSPSNKVTEKGKDVELRCDPISGHTALYWYRQSLGQGLEFLIYFQGNSAPDKSGLPSDRFSAERTGGSVSTLTIQRTQQEDSAVYLCATAGGALVNTGELFFGEGSRLTVL.

DNA of the CDR3: TGTGCCATATTCGGGACAGGGGTCACTGAAGCTTTCTTT. Translated, it gives CAIFGTGVTEAFF. The chain combines TRBV2 with TRBJ1-1; 10 positions match TRBD1. Germline CDR1 reads SNHLY; CDR2 reads FYNNEI. This CDR3 region has 13 residues. The V segment lost 10 bases and the J segment 4 bases; nucleotides outside the gene matches: 6.

This chain's CDR3 is CASSWGGTGGQNIQYF. The CDR3 coding sequence is TGCGCCAGCAGCTGGGGCGGGACAGGGGGACAAAACATTCAGTACTTC. This chain links TRBV5-1 with TRBJ2-4, with TRBD1 matching over 11 bases. J was trimmed by 5 bases and V by 3 bases; bases with no gene match: 7. Germline V gene data show CDR1 as SGHRS and CDR2 as YFSETQ. This CDR3 is 16 amino acids long.

The chain joins TRBV5-4 to TRBJ2-3; 10 bases align to TRBD2. Germline CDR1 and CDR2: SGHNT and YYREEE (reference sequence). The CDR3 length is 15 residues. V was pared by 7 bases and J by 0 bases, with 5 bases of the junction left unmatched. The CDR3 loop reads CASPRTSGSTDTQYF. The CDR3 DNA sequence: TGTGCCAGCCCTAGGACTAGCGGAAGCACAGATACGCAGTATTTT.

In the case of this clone: At the DNA level, this CDR3 is encoded by other sequences in the same sample as well. CDR3 sequence (DNA): TGCGCCAGCAGCTTCCTAGCGGGGGAAGAGACCCAGTACTTC. Its translation is CASSFLAGEETQYF. This chain uses TRBV5-1 with TRBJ2-5; the match to TRBD2 covers 10 bases. The CDR3 covers 14 residues. CDR1 is SGHRS and CDR2 is YFSETQ in the germline V gene. Trimming at V came to 2 bases and at J to 3 bases, leaving 1 base not matched to a gene.

This rearrangement joins TRBV18 to TRBJ1-4; D is perhaps TRBD1 (5 bases). Germline V lookup: CDR1 KGHSH, CDR2 LQKENI. V lost 3 bases to trimming and J lost 8 bases, with 16 bases between them. CDR3 length equals 15 residues. CDR3 in amino acids: CASSPIQGESEKLFF. As DNA, the CDR3 is TGTGCCAGCTCACCGATCCAGGGCGAGTCCGAAAAACTGTTTTTT.

The V call is TRBV5-4, the J call TRBJ1-5, with TRBD1 as a possible D gene (5 bases). In germline, CDR1 is SGHNT, CDR2 YYREEE (reference sequence). CDR3 length equals 12 residues. The germline V and J ends were trimmed by 1 base and 9 bases, with 8 bases remaining between them. The CDR3 DNA reads TGTGCCAGCAGCTTGTCGGGGGGGCCCCAGCATTTT. It yields the protein CASSLSGGPQHF. Complete variable domain (other parts from reference TRBV5-4 and TRBJ1-5): ETGVTQSPTHLIKTRGQQVTLRCSSQSGHNTVSWYQQALGQGPQFIFQYYREEENGRGNFPPRFSGLQFPNYSSELNVNALELDDSALYLCASSLSGGPQHFGDGTRLSIL.

The chain employs TRBV7-6 and TRBJ2-6; no clear D. The germline V gene encodes CDR1 SGHVS and CDR2 FNYEAQ. The length of the CDR3 is 16 residues. Trimming pared 5 bases from V and 0 bases from J, leaving 11 bases between. The chain's CDR3 is CASSLTFSSGANVLTF. The CDR3 coding sequence is TGTGCCAGCAGCCTGACATTTTCCTCTGGGGCCAACGTCCTGACTTTC. The whole variable domain, filled in from reference TRBV7-6 and TRBJ2-6, reads GAGVSQSPRYKVTKRGQDVALRCDPISGHVSLYWYRQALGQGPEFLTYFNYEAQQDKSGLPNDRFSAERPEGSISTLTIQRTEQRDSAMYRCASSLTFSSGANVLTFGAGSRLTVL.

The chain carries TRBV10-3 and TRBJ2-1; 9 bases are a match to TRBD1. The V gene end was trimmed by 7 bases and the J gene end by 7 bases; junction bases not matched to a gene: 11. Germline CDR1 and CDR2: ENHRY and SYGVKD. This CDR3 has 15 amino acids. The DNA of the CDR3 is TGTGCCATCAAAGCGGGACAGGGAGGTTCGAATGAGCAGTTCTTC. It encodes CAIKAGQGGSNEQFF.

The rearrangement links TRBV5-1 to TRBJ1-5; a possible D gene is TRBD1 (5 bases). The CDR3 is 15 residues long. Germline CDR1 SGHRS, CDR2 YFSETQ. V lost 4 bases to trimming and J lost 9 bases, with 20 bases between them. CDR3 sequence (DNA): TGCGCCAGCAGCCCGCTCATCAGGGTTTATCGGCCCCAGCATTTT. Its protein is CASSPLIRVYRPQHF.

The genes are TRBV4-1 and TRBJ1-2; 7 nucleotides line up with TRBD1. The CDR3 length is 14 residues. V shed 1 base and J 7 bases; nucleotides not matched to a gene: 6. Germline values: CDR1 MGHRA, CDR2 YSYEKL. This CDR3 reads CASSQGQGLAGYTF. CDR3 in DNA: TGCGCCAGCAGCCAAGGACAGGGTTTGGCTGGCTACACCTTC.

The chain couples TRBV19 to TRBJ2-3; 9 nucleotides match TRBD1. Germline V gene sequence: CDR1 LNHDA, CDR2 SQIVND (reference sequence). The trim removed 5 bases at V and 2 bases at J, leaving 5 bases unmatched. The CDR3 is made up of 15 amino acids. The CDR3 bases are TGTGCCAGTAGTTCCCGGGACAGGGTCACAGATACGCAGTATTTT. It translates to CASSSRDRVTDTQYF.

The rearrangement links TRBV6-5 to TRBJ1-1, with TRBD1 as a possible D gene (6 bases). Per the germline V gene, CDR1 is MNHEY and CDR2 is SVGAGI. This CDR3 is built from 14 residues. With 5 bases removed from V and 5 bases from J, the gap between germline ends came to 15 bases. The CDR3 here is CASSRTGQGTEAFF. CDR3 coding DNA: TGTGCCAGCAGTCGGACCGGCCAGGGGACTGAAGCTTTCTTT.